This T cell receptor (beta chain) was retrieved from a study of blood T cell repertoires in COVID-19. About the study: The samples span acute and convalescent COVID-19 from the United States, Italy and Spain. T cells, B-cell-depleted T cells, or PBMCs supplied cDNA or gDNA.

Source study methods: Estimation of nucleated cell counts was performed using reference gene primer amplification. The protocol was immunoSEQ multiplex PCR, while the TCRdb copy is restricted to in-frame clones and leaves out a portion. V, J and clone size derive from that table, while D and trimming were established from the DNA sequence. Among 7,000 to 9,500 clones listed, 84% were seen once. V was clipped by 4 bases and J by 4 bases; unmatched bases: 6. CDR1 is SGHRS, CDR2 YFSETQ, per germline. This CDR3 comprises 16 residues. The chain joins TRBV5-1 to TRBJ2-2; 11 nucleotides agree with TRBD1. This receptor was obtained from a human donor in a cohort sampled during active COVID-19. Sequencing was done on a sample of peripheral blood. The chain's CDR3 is CASSQTGTGGTGELFF. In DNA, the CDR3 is TGCGCCAGCAGCCAGACCGGGACAGGGGGCACCGGGGAGCTGTTTTTT.